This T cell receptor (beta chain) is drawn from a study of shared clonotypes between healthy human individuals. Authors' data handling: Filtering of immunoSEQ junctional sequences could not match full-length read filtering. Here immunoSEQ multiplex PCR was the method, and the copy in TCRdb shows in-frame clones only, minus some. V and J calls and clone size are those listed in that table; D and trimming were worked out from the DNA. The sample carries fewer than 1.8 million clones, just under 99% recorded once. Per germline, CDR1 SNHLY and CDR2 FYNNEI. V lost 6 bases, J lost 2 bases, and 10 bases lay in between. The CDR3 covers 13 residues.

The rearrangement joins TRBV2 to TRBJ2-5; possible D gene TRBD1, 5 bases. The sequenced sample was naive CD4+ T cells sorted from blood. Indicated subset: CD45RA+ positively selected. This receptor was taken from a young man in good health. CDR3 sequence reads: CASSYDSQETQYF. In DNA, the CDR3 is TGTGCCAGCAGCTACGACAGTCAAGAGACCCAGTACTTC.